This T cell receptor (beta chain) derives from a study of blood T cell repertoires in COVID-19. Study in general: Italy, Spain and the United States were the sources of the convalescent and acute COVID-19 samples. T cells, B-cell-depleted T cells, or PBMCs provided the cDNA or gDNA that served as material.

Per the original methods: Estimates of nucleated cell counts were drawn from the amplification of reference gene primers. Sequencing used immunoSEQ multiplex PCR; TCRdb keeps in-frame clones, though not all of them. V, J and clone size are taken as reported in that table, and D and trimming were inferred from the DNA itself. The profile covers about 200,000 clones, with approximately 81% appearing a single time and roughly 5% taken by the ten largest. Trimming removed 5 bases from V and 4 bases from J, with 14 bases in between. Germline V gene sequence: CDR1 MNHEY, CDR2 SMNVEV (reference sequence). The length of the CDR3 is 15 residues.

The sequencing input was peripheral blood. The chain combines TRBV27 with TRBJ1-4; no definite D call. The sequence derives from a woman at least 80 years old with acute or convalescent COVID-19. The CDR3 bases are TGTGCCAGCAGTGCCTATCGGTACGGTAATGAAAAACTGTTTTTT. It specifies CASSAYRYGNEKLFF.